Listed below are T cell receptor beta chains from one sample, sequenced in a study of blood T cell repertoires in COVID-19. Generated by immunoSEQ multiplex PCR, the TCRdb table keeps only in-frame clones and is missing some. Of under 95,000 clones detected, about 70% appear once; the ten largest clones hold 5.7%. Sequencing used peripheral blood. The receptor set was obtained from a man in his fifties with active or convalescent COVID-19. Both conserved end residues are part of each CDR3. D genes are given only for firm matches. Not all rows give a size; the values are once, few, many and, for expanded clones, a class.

CDR3: CASSFKGQNIQYF; DNA: TGTGCCAGCAGTTTTAAGGGACAGAACATTCAGTACTTC; size: once; J: TRBJ2-4; D: TRBD1; V: TRBV12-3/TRBV12-4
CDR3: CASSYSQGYQPQHF; DNA: TGTGCCAGCAGTTACTCTCAGGGGTATCAGCCCCAGCATTTT; size: .; J: TRBJ1-5; D: .; V: TRBV6-2/TRBV6-3
CDR3: CASSPLAGAGEDTQYF; DNA: TGTGCCAGTAGTCCATTAGCGGGGGCCGGAGAAGATACGCAGTATTTT; size: .; J: TRBJ2-3; D: TRBD2; V: TRBV19
CDR3: CASSYPQGSYGYTF; DNA: TGTGCCAGCAGTTACCCGCAGGGATCCTATGGCTACACCTTC; size: .; J: TRBJ1-2; D: .; V: TRBV6-6
CDR3: CASSPPGALSYNEQFF; DNA: TGTGCCAGCTCACCCCCAGGGGCCCTATCCTACAATGAGCAGTTCTTC; size: .; J: TRBJ2-1; D: .; V: TRBV18
CDR3: CASSLGGLAVETQYF; DNA: TGTGCCAGCAGCTTAGGGGGACTAGCGGTAGAGACCCAGTACTTC; size: .; J: TRBJ2-5; D: TRBD2; V: TRBV7-9
CDR3: CSADDGTIYGYTF; DNA: TGCAGCGCTGATGACGGGACAATCTATGGCTACACCTTC; size: .; J: TRBJ1-2; D: .; V: TRBV29-1
CDR3: CASSQSDRSYGYTF; DNA: TGTGCCAGCAGCCAATCGGACAGGTCCTATGGCTACACCTTC; size: .; J: TRBJ1-2; D: TRBD1; V: TRBV3-1/TRBV3-2
CDR3: CASWGGGKLFF; DNA: TGTGCCAGCTGGGGTGGGGGGAAACTGTTTTTT; size: once; J: TRBJ1-4; D: .; V: TRBV27
CDR3: CASSVTSTGNTGELFF; DNA: TGTGCCAGCAGTGTGACTAGTACGGGGAACACCGGGGAGCTGTTTTTT; size: .; J: TRBJ2-2; D: .; V: TRBV6-4
CDR3: CASSRTGLYGYTF; DNA: TGCGCCAGCAGCCGGACAGGGCTCTATGGCTACACCTTC; size: .; J: TRBJ1-2; D: TRBD1; V: TRBV4-1
CDR3: CASGQNTEAFF; DNA: TGTGCCAGCGGACAGAACACTGAAGCTTTCTTT; size: few; J: TRBJ1-1; D: .; V: TRBV9
CDR3: CASSPTGGRVNTEAFF; DNA: TGTGCCAGCAGCCCTACAGGGGGCCGGGTGAACACTGAAGCTTTCTTT; size: .; J: TRBJ1-1; D: TRBD1; V: TRBV5-4
CDR3: CASSLAGGTVLSTDTQYF; DNA: TGTGCCAGCAGCTTGGCCGGAGGGACCGTTTTAAGCACAGATACGCAGTATTTT; size: .; J: TRBJ2-3; D: .; V: TRBV7-3
CDR3: CAISPRQGNTEAFF; DNA: TGTGCCATCAGTCCCCGACAGGGGAACACTGAAGCTTTCTTT; size: .; J: TRBJ1-1; D: TRBD1; V: TRBV10-3
CDR3: CASSYRPRNEQFF; DNA: TGTGCCAGCAGTTACCGCCCACGGAATGAGCAGTTCTTC; size: .; J: TRBJ2-1; D: .; V: TRBV6-5
CDR3: CASSAPRGLEGSAQYF; DNA: TGTGCCAGCAGCGCCCCCCGGGGCCTGGAGGGGAGTGCCCAGTACTTC; size: .; J: TRBJ2-5; D: .; V: TRBV9
CDR3: CAWSVGGEQYF; DNA: TGTGCCTGGAGTGTAGGGGGCGAGCAGTACTTC; size: .; J: TRBJ2-7; D: .; V: TRBV30
CDR3: CSVLGDLNTEAFF; DNA: TGCAGCGTATTAGGGGATTTGAACACTGAAGCTTTCTTT; size: .; J: TRBJ1-1; D: .; V: TRBV29-1
CDR3: CASMGRENYGYTF; DNA: TGTGCCAGCATGGGGCGGGAGAACTATGGCTACACCTTC; size: .; J: TRBJ1-2; D: .; V: TRBV6-6